Following are 20 T cell receptor beta chains from one sample sequenced in a study of siplizumab effects on memory and regulatory T cells. TCRdb's copy holds only in-frame clones and misses some; the assay was immunoSEQ multiplex PCR. The sample has 70,000 or so clones, over 80% seen once. The sequencing sample was made of Tregs sorted from blood. The receptor source for this set is a human donor in good health.

This chain joins TRBV7-2 and TRBJ1-2; a weak D match, TRBD1 (5 bases). Germline V lookup: CDR1 SGHTA, CDR2 FQGNSA. CDR3 length equals 14 residues. Trimming took off 8 bases at V and 8 bases at J, with 21 bases between the two ends. CDR3 bases: TGTGCCAGCGCGGGGGGTTCGGGCGGATACGGCTACACCTTC. Encoded protein: CASAGGSGGYGYTF.

The rearrangement links TRBV19 to TRBJ2-5; no clear D. Germline V gives CDR1 LNHDA, CDR2 SQIVND (reference sequence). CDR3 length equals 14 residues. V was trimmed by 5 bases and J by 5 bases, leaving 15 bases between them. For the CDR3, the DNA is TGTGCCAGTAGTTTGGGTATCATGAGGGAGACCCAGTACTTC. This codes for CASSLGIMRETQYF. Filled out from reference TRBV19 and TRBJ2-5, the complete variable domain reads DGGITQSPKYLFRKEGQNVTLSCEQNLNHDAMYWYRQDPGQGLRLIYYSQIVNDFQKGDIAEGYSVSREKKESFPLTVTSAQKNPTAFYLCASSLGIMRETQYFGPGTRLLVL.

V gene TRBV7-2 combines with J gene TRBJ1-1, with D unclear. The CDR3 is 16 amino acids. V lost 1 base to trimming and J lost 0 bases, with 12 bases between them. Germline loops: CDR1 SGHTA, CDR2 FQGNSA. The CDR3 loop is CASSLGVSHLNTEAFF. The CDR3 DNA is TGTGCCAGCAGCTTAGGTGTAAGCCATTTGAACACTGAAGCTTTCTTT.

As to this clone: The sample carries other DNA sequences with the same CDR3. The J gene is TRBJ2-5, the V gene TRBV5-1; the D gene is possibly TRBD2 (5 bases). V lost 0 bases and J 3 bases, leaving 6 bases between the germline ends. Germline values: CDR1 SGHRS, CDR2 YFSETQ. CDR3 length: 13 amino acids. The CDR3 spells CASSLVGEETQYF. In nucleotides, the CDR3 is TGCGCCAGCAGCTTGGTGGGAGAAGAGACCCAGTACTTC. Based on the CDR3 plus reference TRBV5-1 and TRBJ2-5, the full variable domain is KAGVTQTPRYLIKTRGQQVTLSCSPISGHRSVSWYQQTPGQGLQFLFEYFSETQRNKGNFPGRFSGRQFSNSRSEMNVSTLELGDSALYLCASSLVGEETQYFGPGTRLLVL.

This chain uses TRBV6-1 with TRBJ1-2, with TRBD1 as a possible D gene (5 bases). CDR1 is MNHNS, CDR2 SASEGT, per germline. CDR3 length: 15 residues. The ends were cut back, 2 bases at V and 3 bases at J, with 13 bases in the middle. CDR3 bases: TGTGCCAGCAGTGAACTTGGCAGGGAAGACTATGGCTACACCTTC. Amino acid sequence: CASSELGREDYGYTF.

The V call is TRBV7-2, the J call TRBJ2-5, with TRBD2 matching over 10 bases. The CDR3 length is 18 residues. Germline lookup yields CDR1 SGHTA and CDR2 FQGNSA. J gave up 5 bases and V 1 base, and 13 bases lay outside the gene matches. The chain's CDR3 is CASSLVGWSSGRGETQYF. CDR3 coding DNA: TGTGCCAGCAGCTTAGTCGGTTGGTCTAGCGGGAGAGGGGAGACCCAGTACTTC.

This chain joins TRBV28 and TRBJ2-1, with TRBD2 matching 8 bases. The CDR3 is made up of 16 amino acids. V was pared by 5 bases and J by 6 bases, with 12 bases of the junction left unmatched. Germline V gene lookup returns CDR1 MDHEN and CDR2 SYDVKM. CDR3 residues: CASSPPASGLSNEQFF. The CDR3 bases are TGTGCCAGCAGTCCCCCGGCTAGCGGGTTGTCCAATGAGCAGTTCTTC.

This sequence joins TRBV7-9 and TRBJ1-3; D is perhaps TRBD1 (5 bases). The CDR3 length is 15 residues. Trimming took off 7 bases at V and 2 bases at J, with 15 bases between the two ends. Germline assignment: CDR1 SEHNR and CDR2 FQNEAQ (reference sequence). The CDR3 DNA sequence: TGTGCCAGCACCCACGGGGGTGAGGCTGGAAACACCATATATTTT. Its translation: CASTHGGEAGNTIYF.

V and J are TRBV19 and TRBJ2-2; no firm D call. Germline-derived CDR1 and CDR2 are LNHDA and SQIVND (reference sequence). This CDR3 region has 16 residues. V was shortened by 5 bases and J by 2 bases, with 15 bases between the two germline ends. This CDR3 reads CASSPRAVPNTGELFF. The CDR3 DNA is TGTGCCAGTAGTCCAAGGGCAGTACCTAACACCGGGGAGCTGTTTTTT.

This clone was detected a few times. V usage is TRBV5-1 and J usage is TRBJ1-1; D remains ambiguous. Trimming stripped 5 bases from V and 1 base from J, with 3 bases between. The CDR3 consists of 11 residues. The germline V gene encodes CDR1 SGHRS and CDR2 YFSETQ. DNA for the CDR3: TGCGCCAGCAGTGGGAACACTGAAGCTTTCTTT. This translates into CASSGNTEAFF.

This clone was seen only once. The V and J genes are TRBV29-1 and TRBJ1-4; D perhaps matches TRBD1 (5 bases). V lost 2 bases and J 10 bases, leaving 8 bases between the germline ends. This CDR3 has 11 residues. Per the germline V gene, CDR1 is SQVTM and CDR2 is ANQGSEA. CDR3 amino acids: CSVEMGGKLFF. CDR3 in DNA: TGCAGCGTTGAAATGGGGGGAAAACTGTTTTTT. Looking up the rest from reference TRBV29-1 and TRBJ1-4 gives the full variable domain: SAVISQKPSRDICQRGTSLTIQCQVDSQVTMMFWYRQQPGQSLTLIATANQGSEATYESGFVIDKFPISRPNLTFSTLTVSNMSPEDSSIYLCSVEMGGKLFFGSGTQLSVL.

The chain carries TRBV5-1 and TRBJ2-7, with TRBD1 matching over 9 bases. CDR1 is SGHRS and CDR2 is YFSETQ in the germline V gene. J gave up 4 bases and V 1 base, and 15 bases lay outside the gene matches. The CDR3 has 18 amino acids. The CDR3 reads CASSLIVPGTGSSYEQYF. In DNA, the CDR3 is TGCGCCAGCAGCTTGATTGTGCCCGGGACAGGGTCGTCGTACGAGCAGTACTTC.

The chain is built from TRBV6-5 and TRBJ2-1, with 12 bases that match TRBD2. This CDR3 is 14 amino acids long. Germline values: CDR1 MNHEY, CDR2 SVGAGI. V gave up 8 bases and J gave up 4 bases; unmatched junction bases: 3. This CDR3 reads CASCLAGGYNEQFF. The DNA of the CDR3 is TGTGCCAGCTGTCTAGCGGGAGGGTACAATGAGCAGTTCTTC.

The gene calls are TRBV5-6 and TRBJ2-2; possibly TRBD1 for D (5 bases). This CDR3 region has 14 residues. CDR1 and CDR2 (germline): SGHDT, YYEEEE. V shed 4 bases and J shed 2 bases, with 9 bases lying between them. The CDR3 sequence is CASSPGQNTGELFF. The DNA of the CDR3 is TGTGCCAGCAGCCCCGGACAAAACACCGGGGAGCTGTTTTTT.

Only one count was recorded for this clone. This chain joins TRBV2 and TRBJ2-2; D possibly corresponds to TRBD2 (6 bases). CDR1 is SNHLY and CDR2 is FYNNEI in the germline V gene. The CDR3 totals 15 residues. Deletions cut 7 bases from V and 7 bases from J, with 19 bases between. The CDR3 DNA reads as TGTGCCAGCACGACGGGGGAGCTAGTCCGCGGGGAGCTGTTTTTT. Encoded protein: CASTTGELVRGELFF.

The V and J genes are TRBV7-2 and TRBJ2-5; no clear D gene. Germline-derived CDR1 and CDR2 are SGHTA and FQGNSA. The V end was cut by 3 bases, the J end by 5 bases, with 13 bases between. The CDR3 contains 14 residues. The DNA for the CDR3 is TGTGCCAGCAGCTTTACAGCAATTTTCGAGACCCAGTACTTC. Translated, it gives CASSFTAIFETQYF.

The chain combines TRBV4-1 with TRBJ2-7; D may be TRBD1 (5 bases). This CDR3 is built from 14 residues. CDR1 and CDR2 from the germline V gene are MGHRA and YSYEKL. The V end was cut by 0 bases, the J end by 2 bases, with 8 bases between. CDR3 DNA: TGCGCCAGCAGCCAAGAAGGGGAAACCTACGAGCAGTACTTC. Translating gives CASSQEGETYEQYF.

This clone was observed a single time. The chain couples TRBV29-1 to TRBJ2-3, with 11 bases fitting TRBD2. Trimming cost V 5 bases and J 2 bases; bases outside gene matches: 6. This CDR3 spans 15 amino acids. Germline V gives CDR1 SQVTM, CDR2 ANQGSEA. The CDR3 region is CSVTGTSGFTDTQYF. CDR3 sequence (DNA): TGCAGCGTTACCGGGACTAGCGGTTTCACAGATACGCAGTATTTT.

The chain is built from TRBV29-1 and TRBJ2-1; TRBD1 is a possible D gene (5 bases). The germline V gene has CDR1 SQVTM and CDR2 ANQGSEA. CDR3 length: 11 amino acids. The V and J ends lost 6 bases and 15 bases respectively, with 18 bases between them. The CDR3 region is CSVDETRARFF. DNA for the CDR3: TGCAGCGTCGATGAAACCAGGGCCCGGTTCTTC.

V is TRBV5-1 and J is TRBJ2-7; no reliable D call. This CDR3 spans 8 amino acids. Trimming removed 7 bases from V and 6 bases from J, with 2 bases in between. Germline V gives CDR1 SGHRS, CDR2 YFSETQ. CDR3 amino acids: CASVEQYF. CDR3 coding DNA: TGCGCCAGCGTCGAGCAGTACTTC.